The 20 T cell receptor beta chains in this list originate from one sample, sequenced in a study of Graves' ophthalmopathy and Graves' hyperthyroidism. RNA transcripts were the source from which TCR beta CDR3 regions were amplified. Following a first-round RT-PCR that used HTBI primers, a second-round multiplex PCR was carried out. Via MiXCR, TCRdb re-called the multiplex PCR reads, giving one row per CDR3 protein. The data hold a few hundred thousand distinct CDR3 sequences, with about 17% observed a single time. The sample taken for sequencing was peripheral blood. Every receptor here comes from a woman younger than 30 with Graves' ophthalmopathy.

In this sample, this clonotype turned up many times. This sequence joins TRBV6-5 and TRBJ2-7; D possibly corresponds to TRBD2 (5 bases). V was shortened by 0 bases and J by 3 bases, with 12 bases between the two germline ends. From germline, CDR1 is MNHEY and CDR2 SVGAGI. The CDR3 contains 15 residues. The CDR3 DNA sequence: TGTGCCAGCAGTTACTCGAGAACCACTAGCTACGAGCAGTACTTC. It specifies CASSYSRTTSYEQYF.

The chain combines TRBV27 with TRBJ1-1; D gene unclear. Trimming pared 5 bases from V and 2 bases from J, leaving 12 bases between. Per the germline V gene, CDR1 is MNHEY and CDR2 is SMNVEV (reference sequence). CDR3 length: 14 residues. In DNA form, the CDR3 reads TGTGCCAGCAGTAAGGACGGCCCAAACACTGAAGCTTTCTTT. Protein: CASSKDGPNTEAFF.

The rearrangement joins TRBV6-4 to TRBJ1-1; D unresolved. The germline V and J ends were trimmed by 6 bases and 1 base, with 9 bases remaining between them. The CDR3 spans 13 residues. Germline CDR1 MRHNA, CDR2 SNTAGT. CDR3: CASRATSNTEAFF. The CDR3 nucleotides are TGTGCCAGCAGAGCCACATCGAACACTGAAGCTTTCTTT.

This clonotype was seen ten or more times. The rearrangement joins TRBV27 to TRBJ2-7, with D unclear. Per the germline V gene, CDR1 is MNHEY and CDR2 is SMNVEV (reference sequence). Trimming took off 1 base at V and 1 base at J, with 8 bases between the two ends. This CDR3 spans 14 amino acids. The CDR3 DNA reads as TGTGCCAGCAGTTTATTTGGCAGTTCCTACGAGCAGTACTTC. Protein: CASSLFGSSYEQYF.

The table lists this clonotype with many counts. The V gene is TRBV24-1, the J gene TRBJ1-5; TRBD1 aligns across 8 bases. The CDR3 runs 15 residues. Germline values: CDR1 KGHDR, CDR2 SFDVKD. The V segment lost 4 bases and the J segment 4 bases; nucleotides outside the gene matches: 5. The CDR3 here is CATSDSGGVNQPQHF. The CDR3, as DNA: TGTGCCACCAGTGACTCAGGGGGCGTAAATCAGCCCCAGCATTTT.

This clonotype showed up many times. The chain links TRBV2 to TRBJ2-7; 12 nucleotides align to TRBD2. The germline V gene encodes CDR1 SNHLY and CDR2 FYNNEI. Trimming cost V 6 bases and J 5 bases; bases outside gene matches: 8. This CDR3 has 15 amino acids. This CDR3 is CASSLLAGGLNEQYF. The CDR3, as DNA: TGTGCCAGCAGCCTCCTAGCGGGAGGGCTTAACGAGCAGTACTTC.

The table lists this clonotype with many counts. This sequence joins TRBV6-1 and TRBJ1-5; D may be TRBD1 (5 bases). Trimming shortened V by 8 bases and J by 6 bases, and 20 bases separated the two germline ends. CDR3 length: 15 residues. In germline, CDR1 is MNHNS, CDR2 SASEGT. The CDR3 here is CASATGVGGSQPQHF. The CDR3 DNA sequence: TGTGCCAGCGCAACGGGGGTCGGGGGGAGTCAGCCCCAGCATTTT.

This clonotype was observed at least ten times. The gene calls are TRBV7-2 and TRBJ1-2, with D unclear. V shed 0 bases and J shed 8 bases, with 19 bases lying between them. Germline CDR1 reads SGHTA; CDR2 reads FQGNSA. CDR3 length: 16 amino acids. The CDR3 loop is CASSLAIGSQSGGYTF. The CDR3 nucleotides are TGTGCCAGCAGCTTAGCTATTGGGTCTCAGTCCGGGGGCTACACCTTC.

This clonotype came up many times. DNA of the CDR3: TGTGCCAGCAGTTTAGAGCAGGGGGTCAATCAGCCCCAGCATTTT. This translates into CASSLEQGVNQPQHF. The J gene is TRBJ1-5, the V gene TRBV12-3 or TRBV12-4, with 7 bases matching TRBD1. The CDR3 is made up of 15 amino acids. With 1 base clipped from V and 3 bases from J, the junction kept 3 bases outside the gene matches.

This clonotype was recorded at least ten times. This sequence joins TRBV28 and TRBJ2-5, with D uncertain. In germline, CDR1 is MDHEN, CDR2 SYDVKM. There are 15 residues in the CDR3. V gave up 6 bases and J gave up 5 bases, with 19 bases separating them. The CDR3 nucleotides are TGTGCCAGCAGCGACCCGGGTCAGCTTGCGGAGACCCAGTACTTC. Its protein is CASSDPGQLAETQYF.

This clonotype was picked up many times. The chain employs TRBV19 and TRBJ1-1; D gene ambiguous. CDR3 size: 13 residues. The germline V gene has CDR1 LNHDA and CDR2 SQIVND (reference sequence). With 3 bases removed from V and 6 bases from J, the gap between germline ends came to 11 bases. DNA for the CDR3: TGTGCCAGTAGTATTGGTGCAAAGGCTGAAGCTTTCTTT. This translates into CASSIGAKAEAFF.

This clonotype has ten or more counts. Here the CDR3 reads CASSGIRTSSSYEQYF. CDR3 in DNA: TGTGCCAGCAGTGGGATAAGGACTTCCAGCTCCTACGAGCAGTACTTC. The J gene is TRBJ2-7, the V gene TRBV6-1; TRBD2 is a possible D gene (5 bases). CDR1 MNHNS and CDR2 SASEGT come from the germline V gene. This CDR3 has 16 residues. V dropped 4 bases and J dropped 0 bases, with 16 bases sitting between them.

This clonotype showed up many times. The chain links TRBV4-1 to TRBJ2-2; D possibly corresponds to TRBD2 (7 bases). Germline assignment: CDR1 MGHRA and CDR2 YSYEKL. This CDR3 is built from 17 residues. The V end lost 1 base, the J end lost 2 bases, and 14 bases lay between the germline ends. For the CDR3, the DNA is TGCGCCAGCAGCCAAGTTTGGGGGGGCGCCAACACCGGGGAGCTGTTTTTT. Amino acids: CASSQVWGGANTGELFF.

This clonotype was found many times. The CDR3 sequence is CASSSIRDRTYGYTF. The CDR3 nucleotides are TGTGCCAGCAGTTCAATCCGGGACAGGACTTATGGCTACACCTTC. The chain carries TRBV6-2 or TRBV6-3 and TRBJ1-2, with 8 positions matching TRBD1. Per germline, CDR1 MNHEY and CDR2 SVGEGT. V was pared by 4 bases and J by 5 bases, with 9 bases of the junction left unmatched. The length of the CDR3 is 15 residues.

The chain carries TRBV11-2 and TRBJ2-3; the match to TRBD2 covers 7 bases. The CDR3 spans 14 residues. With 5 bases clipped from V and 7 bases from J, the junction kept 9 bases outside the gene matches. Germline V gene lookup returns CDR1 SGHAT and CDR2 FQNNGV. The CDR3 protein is CASSPLLADYTQYF. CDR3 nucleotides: TGTGCCAGCAGCCCACTTCTAGCGGACTATACGCAGTATTTT.

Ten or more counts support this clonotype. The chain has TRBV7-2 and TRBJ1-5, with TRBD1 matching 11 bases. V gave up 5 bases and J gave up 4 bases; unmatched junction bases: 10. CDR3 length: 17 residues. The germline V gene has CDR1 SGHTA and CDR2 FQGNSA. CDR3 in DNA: TGTGCCAGCAGCCGGGACAGGGGGAGAATGTCGAATCAGCCCCAGCATTTT. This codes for CASSRDRGRMSNQPQHF.

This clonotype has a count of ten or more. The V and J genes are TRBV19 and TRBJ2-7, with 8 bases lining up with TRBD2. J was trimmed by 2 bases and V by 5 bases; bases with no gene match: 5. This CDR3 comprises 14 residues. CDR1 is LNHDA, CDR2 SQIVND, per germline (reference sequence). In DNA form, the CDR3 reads TGTGCCAGTAGTCCAGCGGGAGCCCCCTACGAGCAGTACTTC. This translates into CASSPAGAPYEQYF. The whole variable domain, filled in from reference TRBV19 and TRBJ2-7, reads DGGITQSPKYLFRKEGQNVTLSCEQNLNHDAMYWYRQDPGQGLRLIYYSQIVNDFQKGDIAEGYSVSREKKESFPLTVTSAQKNPTAFYLCASSPAGAPYEQYFGPGTRLTVT.

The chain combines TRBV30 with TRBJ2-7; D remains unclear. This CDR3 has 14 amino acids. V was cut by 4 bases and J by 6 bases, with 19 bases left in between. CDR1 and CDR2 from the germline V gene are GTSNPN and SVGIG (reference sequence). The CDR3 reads CAWNRAAESREQYF. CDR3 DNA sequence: TGTGCCTGGAACCGGGCTGCCGAATCACGCGAGCAGTACTTC.

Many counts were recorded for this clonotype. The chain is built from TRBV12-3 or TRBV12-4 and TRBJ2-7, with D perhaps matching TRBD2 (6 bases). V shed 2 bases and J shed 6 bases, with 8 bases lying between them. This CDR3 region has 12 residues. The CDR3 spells CASSLIGGEQYF. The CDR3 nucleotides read TGTGCCAGCAGTTTAATCGGGGGCGAGCAGTACTTC.

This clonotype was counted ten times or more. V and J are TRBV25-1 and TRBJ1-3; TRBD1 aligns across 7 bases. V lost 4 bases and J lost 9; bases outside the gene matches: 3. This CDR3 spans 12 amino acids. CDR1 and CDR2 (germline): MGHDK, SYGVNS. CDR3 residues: CASSVPGGTIYF. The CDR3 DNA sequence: TGTGCCAGCAGTGTCCCAGGGGGCACCATATATTTT.